This TCR beta chain was retrieved from a study of shared T cell receptors in the human thymus. The repertoire was sequenced with immunoSEQ multiplex PCR; TCRdb's copy has only in-frame clones and lacks some. The sample records some 760,000 clones, roughly 88% being singletons. The V and J ends lost 0 bases and 6 bases, in that order; junction bases with no gene match: 4. The CDR3 spans 14 residues. CDR1 SGHRS and CDR2 YFSETQ come from the germline V gene. These data were also filed under a second study, of human thymus T cells.

The V gene is TRBV5-1, the J gene TRBJ1-2; 8 nucleotides agree with TRBD1. Sequenced material: thymocytes. This clonotype was obtained from a girl under three years old with a congenital heart defect. The DNA for the CDR3 is TGCGCCAGCAGCTTGGGGGCAGGGGGCAATGGCTACACCTTC. This gives the protein CASSLGAGGNGYTF.